The 22 T cell receptor beta chains presented below share a single source sample, sequenced in a study of blood T cell repertoires in COVID-19. This table comes from immunoSEQ multiplex PCR, and its TCRdb copy is limited to in-frame clones, with some not included. The sample lists about 150,000 clones; roughly 90% were seen once. The sequenced material came from PBMCs or T cells enriched from blood (not recorded which). The source is a woman in her thirties or forties who had been exposed to COVID-19.

The rearrangement uses TRBV7-9 and TRBJ2-7, with a possible D match to TRBD2 (6 bases). The V gene's germline CDR1 is SEHNR and CDR2 FQNEAQ (reference sequence). Trimming cost V 5 bases and J 4 bases, with 9 bases left between them. The CDR3 has 12 amino acids. This chain's CDR3 is CASSPEGYEQYF. The CDR3 nucleotides are TGTGCCAGCAGCCCGGAGGGTTACGAGCAGTACTTC.

V is TRBV7-9 and J is TRBJ2-1; D gene ambiguous. This CDR3 has 15 residues. The germline V and J ends were trimmed by 5 bases and 4 bases, with 15 bases remaining between them. Germline V CDR1 and CDR2: SEHNR, FQNEAQ (reference sequence). This CDR3 reads CASSPPPVTYNEQFF. In nucleotides, the CDR3 is TGTGCCAGCAGCCCACCGCCCGTCACATACAATGAGCAGTTCTTC. The whole variable domain, filled in from reference TRBV7-9 and TRBJ2-1, reads DTGVSQNPRHKITKRGQNVTFRCDPISEHNRLYWYRQTLGQGPEFLTYFQNEAQLEKSRLLSDRFSAERPKGSFSTLEIQRTEQGDSAMYLCASSPPPVTYNEQFFGPGTRLTVL.

The chain has TRBV9 and TRBJ1-1; 10 nucleotides line up with TRBD1. The germline CDR1 and CDR2 sequences are SGDLS and YYNGEE. The CDR3 spans 16 residues. The ends lost 4 bases at V and 0 bases at J; junction bases unmatched: 6. In DNA form, the CDR3 reads TGTGCCAGCAGCCCCCGGACAGGGGGTTTGAACACTGAAGCTTTCTTT. Its translation: CASSPRTGGLNTEAFF.

The V and J genes are TRBV5-1 and TRBJ2-3; D gene ambiguous. This CDR3 has 13 amino acids. Germline V gives CDR1 SGHRS, CDR2 YFSETQ. The V end was cut by 6 bases, the J end by 0 bases, with 8 bases between. CDR3 loop: CASNEASTDTQYF. DNA for the CDR3: TGCGCCAGCAACGAGGCTAGCACAGATACGCAGTATTTT.

V and J are TRBV29-1 and TRBJ1-1; D is unresolved. V was cut by 2 bases and J by 3 bases, with 13 bases left in between. The CDR3 has 14 amino acids. Germline V lookup: CDR1 SQVTM, CDR2 ANQGSEA. This CDR3 is CSVESGRGYTEAFF. In nucleotides, the CDR3 is TGCAGCGTTGAAAGCGGTCGTGGTTACACTGAAGCTTTCTTT.

The gene calls are TRBV7-9 and TRBJ2-4, with 12 bases aligning to TRBD1. This CDR3 is built from 15 residues. The germline gives CDR1 SEHNR, CDR2 FQNEAQ (reference sequence). J gave up 4 bases and V 5 bases, and 3 bases lay outside the gene matches. As DNA, the CDR3 is TGTGCCAGCAGCCCGGGACAGGGGGCGAAAAACATTCAGTACTTC. This translates into CASSPGQGAKNIQYF.

The rearrangement uses TRBV25-1 and TRBJ2-4; the match to TRBD1 covers 9 bases. CDR3 size: 16 residues. The germline CDR1 and CDR2 sequences are MGHDK and SYGVNS. The trim removed 5 bases at V and 0 bases at J, leaving 5 bases unmatched. This CDR3 reads CASSSGQGRAKNIQYF. The DNA for the CDR3 is TGTGCCAGCAGTTCGGGACAGGGCCGAGCCAAAAACATTCAGTACTTC.

This chain joins TRBV7-6 and TRBJ2-3; 10 nucleotides line up with TRBD1. Germline V gene lookup returns CDR1 SGHVS and CDR2 FNYEAQ. The CDR3 totals 14 residues. V was pared by 4 bases and J by 4 bases, with 2 bases of the junction left unmatched. The CDR3 region has the DNA TGTGCCAGCAGCTCAGGACAGGGGGCAGATACGCAGTATTTT. Translated: CASSSGQGADTQYF.

This chain connects TRBV6-5 to TRBJ1-2, with 8 bases matching TRBD1. Per germline, CDR1 MNHEY and CDR2 SVGAGI. V lost 0 bases to trimming and J lost 5 bases; unmatched junction nucleotides: 5. This CDR3 is 15 amino acids long. The CDR3 bases are TGTGCCAGCAGTTACTCAGGACAGGGTTTATATGGCTACACCTTC. It is translated as CASSYSGQGLYGYTF.

The chain combines TRBV14 with TRBJ2-2; maybe TRBD1 (5 bases). The V gene's germline CDR1 is SGHDN and CDR2 FVKESK. The CDR3 runs to 15 residues. The V and J ends lost 4 bases and 7 bases respectively, with 16 bases between them. The CDR3: CASSPARVPIGELFF. The CDR3 bases are TGTGCCAGCAGCCCAGCCAGGGTTCCCATCGGGGAGCTGTTTTTT.

The chain combines TRBV4-3 with TRBJ2-1, with 10 bases identical to TRBD2. The CDR3 length is 15 residues. With V trimmed by 1 base and J by 6 bases, 3 bases remained unmatched. Germline V gene sequence: CDR1 LGHNA, CDR2 YSLEER. CDR3 in DNA: TGCGCCAGCAGCCAAGTAGGGACTAGCGTCAATGAGCAGTTCTTC. Encoded protein: CASSQVGTSVNEQFF.

The CDR3 spells CASSSTGANVLTF. The DNA of the CDR3 is TGTGCCAGTAGCTCGACAGGGGCCAACGTCCTGACTTTC. This chain connects TRBV19 to TRBJ2-6; D is ambiguous. From germline, CDR1 is LNHDA and CDR2 SQIVND (reference sequence). Between the trimmed V and J ends, which lost 6 bases and 4 bases, there was a span of 7 bases. CDR3 length: 13 amino acids.

J is TRBJ1-5 and V is TRBV6-6, with D maybe TRBD1 (5 bases). The V and J ends lost 5 bases and 4 bases respectively, with 18 bases between them. The length of the CDR3 is 16 residues. Germline lookup yields CDR1 MNHNY and CDR2 SVGAGI (reference sequence). The CDR3 here is CASSPMTSQGNQPQHF. CDR3 coding DNA: TGTGCCAGCAGTCCTATGACTAGTCAGGGTAATCAGCCCCAGCATTTT.

J is TRBJ1-2 and V is TRBV11-3, with D possibly being TRBD1 (5 bases). Germline CDR1 SGHNT, CDR2 YENEEA. Between the trimmed V and J ends, which lost 6 bases and 2 bases, there was a span of 16 bases. The CDR3 has 15 amino acids. Here the CDR3 reads CASRRAFRENYGYTF. CDR3 sequence (DNA): TGTGCCAGCAGACGTGCCTTCAGGGAAAACTATGGCTACACCTTC. Together with reference TRBV11-3 and TRBJ1-2, the CDR3 gives the full variable domain: EAGVVQSPRYKIIEKKQPVAFWCNPISGHNTLYWYLQNLGQGPELLIRYENEEAVDDSQLPKDRFSAERLKGVDSTLKIQPAELGDSAVYLCASRRAFRENYGYTFGSGTRLTVV.

V gene TRBV19 combines with J gene TRBJ1-1; a weak D match, TRBD1 (6 bases). Deletions cut 6 bases from V and 6 bases from J, with 17 bases between. The CDR3 runs 14 residues. CDR1 and CDR2 from the germline V gene are LNHDA and SQIVND (reference sequence). CDR3: CASRSQDRYAEAFF. The CDR3 DNA is TGTGCCAGTAGAAGCCAAGACAGGTACGCTGAAGCTTTCTTT.

Turning to this clone: Other nucleotide sequences in the sample specify the same CDR3. V gene TRBV6-5 combines with J gene TRBJ1-3; D possibly corresponds to TRBD1 (5 bases). Trimming left V 2 bases short and J 2 bases short, with 10 bases between. The CDR3 runs to 15 residues. The germline CDR1 and CDR2 sequences are MNHEY and SVGAGI. This CDR3 is CASSYRGAPGNTIYF. Written as DNA, the CDR3 is TGTGCCAGCAGTTACAGGGGTGCCCCTGGAAACACCATATATTTT.

There are a few counts of this clone. The CDR3 here is CASSRASNEKLFF. CDR3 bases: TGTGCCAGCAGTCGAGCCTCTAATGAAAAACTGTTTTTT. This chain connects TRBV28 to TRBJ1-4; D not resolved. Trimming stripped 5 bases from V and 3 bases from J, with 7 bases between. Germline V gene data show CDR1 as MDHEN and CDR2 as SYDVKM. There are 13 residues in the CDR3.

The CDR3 region has the DNA TGTGCCAGCAGCTACGACAGGGGGTACAATGAGCAGTTCTTC. Translated: CASSYDRGYNEQFF. This chain uses TRBV5-4 with TRBJ2-1, with 9 bases identical to TRBD1. Losses at the gene ends were 3 bases for V and 4 bases for J; bases not matched to a gene: 2. CDR3 size: 14 residues. The germline CDR1 and CDR2 sequences are SGHNT and YYREEE (reference sequence).

V is TRBV28 and J is TRBJ1-1, with a weak D call TRBD1 (6 bases). From germline, CDR1 is MDHEN and CDR2 SYDVKM. The CDR3 totals 13 residues. The V and J ends lost 6 bases and 4 bases respectively, with 12 bases between them. CDR3 protein: CASREQGATEAFF. In nucleotides, the CDR3 is TGTGCCAGCAGGGAACAGGGAGCCACTGAAGCTTTCTTT.

This chain links TRBV7-8 with TRBJ1-1; 10 nucleotides match TRBD1. J lost 1 base, V lost 6 bases, and 11 bases had no gene match. CDR1 SGHVS and CDR2 FQNEAQ come from the germline V gene. The CDR3 runs 17 residues. This chain's CDR3 is CASSSARQGAWNTEAFF. In DNA form, the CDR3 reads TGTGCCAGCAGTTCGGCCCGACAGGGGGCTTGGAACACTGAAGCTTTCTTT.

The chain links TRBV10-2 to TRBJ1-1; 8 positions match TRBD1. The V and J ends lost 10 bases and 1 base, in that order; junction bases with no gene match: 20. Germline CDR1 and CDR2: WSHSY and SAAADI. This CDR3 region has 18 residues. Here the CDR3 DNA reads TGCGCCACCGCCGTCTATGTGGGCAGGGGGCGCGGGAACACTGAAGCTTTCTTT. It yields the protein CATAVYVGRGRGNTEAFF.

DNA for the CDR3: TGTGCCAGCAGCTCCGGACTAGCTTATACCTACGAGCAGTACTTC. It specifies CASSSGLAYTYEQYF. The J gene is TRBJ2-7, the V gene TRBV9; TRBD2 agrees at 8 bases. The ends lost 4 bases at V and 2 bases at J; junction bases unmatched: 8. This CDR3 has 15 residues. Germline V gene lookup returns CDR1 SGDLS and CDR2 YYNGEE.